This T cell receptor beta chain was identified in a study of neurological immune-mediated disorders (dated by TCRdb to about 2019). At the level of the whole study: Among the roughly 35 multiple sclerosis patients, relapsing-remitting MS accounted for around 31 and secondary progressive MS accounted for 3. Peripheral blood TCR-beta repertoires from patients with HTLV-I-associated myelopathy (HAM/TSP), patients with multiple sclerosis, and healthy controls were compared in the study using UMI-based sequencing. The roughly 110 TCR-beta libraries included longitudinal samples, technical triplicates and paired sorted CD4+ and CD8+ T-cell subsets alongside PBMC samples. Of the roughly 68 subjects in the cohort, around 15 were HAM/TSP patients, some 34 were multiple sclerosis patients, and approximately 20 were healthy controls. The paper's findings and limits, for the study overall: TCR clonal expansion was greatest in HAM/TSP patients and smallest in MS patients, who ranked below even healthy controls. The MS cluster was not associated with any clinical or MRI features, and the authors stated that larger cohorts are needed. Expanded clones from different subjects shared no identical CDR3 amino acid sequences, which suggests that TCR-beta repertoires were private in all groups. Repertoires from 18 of 34 MS patients were grouped by phylogenetic analysis into a cluster of related CDR3 sequences, suggesting a possible repertoire-level signature.

About this clonotype itself: The specificity of this receptor is unknown. No much larger clonotype is one base removed from it; base qualities were not supplied.

cDNA was synthesized by template-switch 5'RACE using a primer with a 10-nucleotide random unique molecular identifier that tagged each TCR transcript. Each sequencing run produced over 200 million TCR-beta sequences covering 15-18 subjects. The RNeasy kit was used to extract total RNA. The KAPA Real-time Library Amplification kit was used to amplify TCR-beta VDJ regions with primers targeting the TCR constant region and the 5'RACE anchor. Sample indexes and Illumina adaptors were added in a first PCR, after which library yield was increased in a second PCR. After Ampure bead purification, the roughly 650 bp TCR product was size-selected on a 2% E-gel SizeSelection system. Before pooling, library quality was checked on a Bioanalyzer, concentration was measured with Qubit, and libraries were quantified with the Kapa Library Quantification kit. An Illumina HiSeq 2500 was used to sequence the libraries paired-end at 2 x 150 bp. To increase sequence diversity, about 25-31% phiX was spiked into each library pool. Per the original workflow: The quality-filtered reads were processed with the UMI-based MiGEC pipeline, whose error correction step removed more than 90% of the raw TCR sequences. IMGT germline references were used for aligning VDJ genes, and each clonotype was defined as a unique CDR3 amino acid sequence together with its V-J genes. Clonal expansion, Shannon diversity and CDR3 relatedness (CalcPairwiseDistances, ClusterSamples) were evaluated with VDJtools, and phylogenetic trees were built with CLCbio workbench. Clones with at least 8 unique UMIs were defined as expanded, with this threshold being based on coefficient-of-variation modelling across technical triplicates. The public reads were run again by TCRdb, first through fastp at Q25 and then through MiXCR, and only productive beta chains were kept. Rows are combined by CDR3 protein, so each entry shows the most common genes and DNA. The authors' filters were not applied to this entry. In all, the sample holds around 67,000 distinct CDR3 sequences, and roughly 5% of those were seen once. Jointly, the top ten make up roughly 7% of the sample.

Unsorted PBMC libraries were generated from 2 million PBMCs stored in RNAlater at -80 °C until RNA extraction. The multiple sclerosis patients were enrolled in a US clinical protocol that used magnetic resonance imaging to evaluate disease progression. PBMCs were separated from peripheral blood using Ficoll-Hypaque density gradient centrifugation and then cryopreserved in liquid nitrogen. The TCR originated in a man aged 18 to 30 with multiple sclerosis. Material: PBMCs.

This receptor carries the CDR3 CASSLLTGDQSSGANVLTF. The nucleotide sequence is given as TGTGCCAGCAGCTTACTGACAGGTGACCAAAGCTCTGGGGCCAACGTCCTGACTTTC. This chain joins TRBV7-3 to TRBJ2-6, and possibly TRBD1, on 6 matching bases. The junction shows trimming of 2 bases on V and 0 bases on J, plus 17 bases between the germline ends. CDR1 is given as SGHTA and CDR2 as FQGTGA, both from the germline V gene. From the cysteine through the phenylalanine, the CDR3 covers 19 amino acids. Just the 57-base CDR3 DNA is kept, in frame starting at base 1.